This TCR beta chain derives from a study of blood T cells in healthy people across ages. The CDR3 consists of 14 residues. The V and J ends lost 3 bases and 7 bases respectively, with 15 bases between them. Each individual donor underwent a draw of approximately 10 milliliters of peripheral blood. The authors ran a second PCR of about 7 to 11 cycles using a sample-barcoded 5' primer and a J-beta primer mix. TCRdb used MiXCR to reprocess the 5' RACE reads, holding one entry per CDR3 protein. Of 890,000 or so distinct CDR3 sequences in the sample, 62% were seen once. The clonotype was recovered from a man aged 25 to 45 in good health. The sequencing input was blood. The chain has TRBV12-3 or TRBV12-4 and TRBJ1-2; no definite D call. The CDR3 coding sequence is TGTGCCAGCAGTTTCGTACTAGTTGGCCGTGGCTACACCTTC. Translation: CASSFVLVGRGYTF.